The 11 T cell receptor beta chains given below trace back to one sample, sequenced in a study of human T cells and chemical hapten exposure. TCRdb re-called the RACE reads with MiXCR, one entry per CDR3 protein. Here the sample spans about 90,000 distinct CDR3 sequences, around 7.9% being singletons. Time point given: pre-sensitization, week 0. Indicated treatment: therapeutic diphenylcyclopropenone sensitization with weekly scalp DPC. The sample in question was whole blood, obtained in connection with sensitization to the hapten diphenylcyclopropenone (DPC). Receptors originate from a man between 35 and 55 years old with alopecia areata. Some clones in this sample may be carry-over from other donors' samples.

This clonotype was observed a handful of times. The chain uses TRBV7-8 and TRBJ2-7; 11 bases fit TRBD1. This CDR3 spans 16 amino acids. Germline V gene lookup returns CDR1 SGHVS and CDR2 FQNEAQ. J was trimmed by 3 bases and V by 4 bases; bases with no gene match: 8. The CDR3 protein is CASSSEAGTGGYEQYF. The CDR3 coding sequence is TGTGCCAGCAGCTCCGAAGCCGGGACAGGGGGCTACGAGCAGTACTTC. The whole variable domain, remainder taken from reference TRBV7-8 and TRBJ2-7, is GAGVSQSPRYKVAKRGQDVALRCDPISGHVSLFWYQQALGQGPEFLTYFQNEAQLDKSGLPSDRFFAERPEGSVSTLKIQRTQQEDSAVYLCASSSEAGTGGYEQYFGPGTRLTVT.

The V gene is TRBV6-6, the J gene TRBJ1-5; TRBD1 might be the D (5 bases). The CDR3 extends over 15 amino acids. CDR1 is MNHNY, CDR2 SVGAGI, per germline (reference sequence). V lost 2 bases and J lost 6, with 14 bases in between. DNA for the CDR3: TGTGCCAGCAGTTACGAAGGGGCCGGAGGTCAGCCCCAGCATTTT. It is translated as CASSYEGAGGQPQHF.

This clonotype showed up many times. J is TRBJ1-1 and V is TRBV29-1, with 10 bases that match TRBD1. This CDR3 comprises 14 residues. V shed 6 bases and J 3 bases; nucleotides not matched to a gene: 7. Looked up from germline, CDR1 is SQVTM and CDR2 is ANQGSEA. This chain's CDR3 is CSVPGGTGDTEAFF. For the CDR3, the DNA is TGCAGCGTCCCGGGGGGGACAGGGGACACTGAAGCTTTCTTT.

This clonotype was recorded at least ten times. The chain recombines TRBV4-1 with TRBJ1-1; D possibly corresponds to TRBD1 (6 bases). The CDR3 covers 14 residues. Germline V CDR1 and CDR2: MGHRA, YSYEKL. V lost 4 bases and J 4 bases, leaving 13 bases between the germline ends. CDR3 residues: CASSPPQGSTEAFF. The CDR3 nucleotides are TGCGCCAGCAGCCCCCCGCAGGGGAGCACTGAAGCTTTCTTT.

This clonotype showed up just a few times. V is TRBV29-1 and J is TRBJ2-3, with TRBD2 identical over 9 bases. This CDR3 region has 15 residues. J lost 6 bases, V lost 6 bases, and 13 bases had no gene match. CDR1 is SQVTM, CDR2 ANQGSEA, per germline. The CDR3 loop is CSVGGGGLAGDTQYF. CDR3 bases: TGCAGCGTCGGGGGCGGGGGACTAGCCGGGGATACGCAGTATTTT.

The chain uses TRBV6-5 and TRBJ1-5; 8 bases agree with TRBD1. Trimming cost V 9 bases and J 5 bases; bases outside gene matches: 9. Germline V gene data show CDR1 as MNHEY and CDR2 as SVGAGI. The CDR3 is made up of 14 amino acids. CDR3 protein: CASRMRTGYQPQHF. As DNA, the CDR3 is TGTGCCAGTAGGATGAGGACAGGGTATCAGCCCCAGCATTTT.

This clonotype turned up a few times. The chain recombines TRBV20-1 with TRBJ1-2, with D tentatively TRBD1 (5 bases). Trimming removed 0 bases from V and 3 bases from J, with 11 bases in between. Germline CDR1 reads DFQATT; CDR2 reads SNEGSKA (reference sequence). CDR3 length: 14 amino acids. The CDR3 loop reads CSARDLLGDYGYTF. The CDR3 coding sequence is TGCAGTGCTAGAGATCTCTTAGGGGACTATGGCTACACCTTC.

This clonotype was picked up a small number of times. The J gene is TRBJ2-2, the V gene TRBV19; D is ambiguous. V lost 3 bases to trimming and J lost 5 bases, with 4 bases between them. From germline, CDR1 is LNHDA and CDR2 SQIVND (reference sequence). The CDR3 sequence is 12 residues long. CDR3 sequence reads: CASSMRTGELFF. The CDR3 nucleotides read TGTGCCAGTAGTATGCGTACCGGGGAGCTGTTTTTT.

This clonotype was detected only a few times. The rearrangement joins TRBV11-2 to TRBJ2-2; TRBD1 matches 8 bases. There are 15 residues in the CDR3. V was clipped by 6 bases and J by 6 bases; unmatched bases: 9. Germline V gene lookup returns CDR1 SGHAT and CDR2 FQNNGV. The CDR3 is CASRWAQGAAGELFF. For the CDR3, the DNA is TGTGCCAGCAGATGGGCGCAGGGGGCCGCCGGGGAGCTGTTTTTT.

This chain connects TRBV12-3 or TRBV12-4 to TRBJ1-1; 7 bases map to TRBD1. This CDR3 spans 12 amino acids. With V trimmed by 6 bases and J by 9 bases, 7 bases remained unmatched. CDR3 amino acids: CASSLTTGKAFF. The CDR3, as DNA: TGTGCCAGCAGCCTAACGACAGGGAAAGCTTTCTTT.

This clonotype was observed a few times. This chain connects TRBV9 to TRBJ2-5; 8 nucleotides agree with TRBD1. There are 15 residues in the CDR3. The V segment lost 2 bases and the J segment 3 bases; nucleotides outside the gene matches: 6. Germline V CDR1 and CDR2: SGDLS, YYNGEE. CDR3 loop: CASSVDRGLEETQYF. The CDR3 region has the DNA TGTGCCAGCAGCGTTGACAGGGGTCTTGAAGAGACCCAGTACTTC. The complete variable domain, with remaining parts taken from reference TRBV9 and TRBJ2-5, reads DSGVTQTPKHLITATGQRVTLRCSPRSGDLSVYWYQQSLDQGLQFLIQYYNGEERAKGNILERFSAQQFPDLHSELNLSSLELGDSALYFCASSVDRGLEETQYFGPGTRLLVL.